In its sample, the clone carrying this TCR beta chain was seen a few times. These data come from a study of control samples from healthy donors and cancer patients. The CDR3 covers 18 residues. The ends lost 1 base at V and 6 bases at J; junction bases unmatched: 8. CDR1 and CDR2 from the germline V gene are MGHRA and YSYEKL. This table comes from immunoSEQ multiplex PCR, and its TCRdb copy is limited to in-frame clones, with some not included. The sample records 250,000 to 300,000 clones, roughly 87% being singletons. The sample consisted of PBMCs. The TCR comes from a woman aged 55-70 years with lung cancer. The chain recombines TRBV4-1 with TRBJ2-2; 13 bases agree with TRBD2. CDR3 coding DNA: TGCGCCAGCAGCCAAGGACAGGGACTAGCGGGAAGGGCCGGGGAGCTGTTTTTT. Amino acid sequence: CASSQGQGLAGRAGELFF.